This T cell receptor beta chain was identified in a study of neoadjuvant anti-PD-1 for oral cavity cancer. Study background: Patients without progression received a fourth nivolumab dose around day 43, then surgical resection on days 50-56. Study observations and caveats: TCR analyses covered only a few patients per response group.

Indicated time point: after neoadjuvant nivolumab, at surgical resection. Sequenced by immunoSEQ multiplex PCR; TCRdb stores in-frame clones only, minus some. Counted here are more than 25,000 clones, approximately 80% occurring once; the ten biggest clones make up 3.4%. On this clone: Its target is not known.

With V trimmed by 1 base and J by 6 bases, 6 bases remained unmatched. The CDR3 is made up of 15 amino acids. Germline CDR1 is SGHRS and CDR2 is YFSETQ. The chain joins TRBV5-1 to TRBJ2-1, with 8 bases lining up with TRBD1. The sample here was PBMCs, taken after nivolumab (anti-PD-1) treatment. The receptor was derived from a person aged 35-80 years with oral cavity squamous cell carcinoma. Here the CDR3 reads CASSLKQGVTNEQFF. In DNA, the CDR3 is TGCGCCAGCAGCTTGAAACAGGGGGTAACCAATGAGCAGTTCTTC.